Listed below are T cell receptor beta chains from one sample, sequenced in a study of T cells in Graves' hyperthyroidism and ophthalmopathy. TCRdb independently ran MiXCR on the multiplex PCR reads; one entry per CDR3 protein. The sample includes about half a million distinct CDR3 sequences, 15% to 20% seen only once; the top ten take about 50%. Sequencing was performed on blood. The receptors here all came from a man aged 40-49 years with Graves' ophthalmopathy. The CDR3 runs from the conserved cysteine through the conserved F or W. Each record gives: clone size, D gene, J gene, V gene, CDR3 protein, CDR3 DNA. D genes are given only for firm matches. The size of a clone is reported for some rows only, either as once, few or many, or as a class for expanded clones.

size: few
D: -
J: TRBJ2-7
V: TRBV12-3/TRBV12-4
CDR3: CASSLGAEQYF
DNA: TGTGCCAGCAGCCTGGGGGCCGAGCAGTACTTC

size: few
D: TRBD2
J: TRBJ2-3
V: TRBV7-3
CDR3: CASSMGGGAADTQYF
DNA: TGTGCCAGCAGCATGGGCGGGGGGGCGGCGGATACGCAGTATTTT

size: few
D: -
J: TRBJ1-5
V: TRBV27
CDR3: CASSLNAAHSNQPQHF
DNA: TGTGCCAGCAGTTTAAACGCCGCTCATAGCAATCAGCCCCAGCATTTT

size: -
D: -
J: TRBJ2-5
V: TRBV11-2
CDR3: CASSFAVQETQYF
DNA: TGTGCCAGCAGCTTCGCGGTTCAGGAGACCCAGTACTTC

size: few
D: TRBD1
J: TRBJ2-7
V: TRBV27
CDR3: CASSSPQPGQSYEQYF
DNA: TGTGCCAGCAGTTCCCCTCAACCGGGACAGTCCTACGAGCAGTACTTC

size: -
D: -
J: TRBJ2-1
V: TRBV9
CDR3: CASSTGTGFNEQFF
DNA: TGTGCCAGCAGCACCGGGACCGGGTTCAATGAGCAGTTCTTC

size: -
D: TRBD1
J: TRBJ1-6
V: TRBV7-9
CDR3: CASSLAPGQGRVTYNSPLHF
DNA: TGTGCCAGCAGCTTAGCACCGGGACAGGGGAGAGTGACCTATAATTCACCCCTCCACTTT

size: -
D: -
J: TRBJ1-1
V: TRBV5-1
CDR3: CASSLAAGETEAFF
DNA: TGCGCCAGCAGCTTGGCCGCAGGGGAGACTGAAGCTTTCTTT

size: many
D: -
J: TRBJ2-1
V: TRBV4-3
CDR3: CASSQGISDPGGQFF
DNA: TGCGCCAGCAGCCAAGGAATCTCCGATCCCGGAGGGCAGTTCTTC

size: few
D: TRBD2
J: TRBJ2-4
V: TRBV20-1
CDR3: CSARDSLAGNIQYF
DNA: TGCAGTGCTAGAGATTCACTAGCGGGAAACATTCAGTACTTC

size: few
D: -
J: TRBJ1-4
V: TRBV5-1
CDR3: CASTTSSGVGEKLFF
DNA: TGCGCCAGCACTACCTCCTCAGGGGTCGGTGAAAAACTGTTTTTT

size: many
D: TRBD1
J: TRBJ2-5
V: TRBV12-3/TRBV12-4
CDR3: CASSFGTGRETQYF
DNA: TGTGCCAGCAGTTTCGGGACAGGGCGAGAGACCCAGTACTTC

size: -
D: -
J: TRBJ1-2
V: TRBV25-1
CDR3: CASSALSAGNYGYTF
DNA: TGTGCCAGCAGTGCGTTGTCGGCAGGGAACTATGGCTACACCTTC

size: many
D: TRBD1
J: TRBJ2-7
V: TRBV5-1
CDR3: CASSPTRQGLSEQYF
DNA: TGCGCCAGCAGCCCCACACGACAGGGTTTAAGTGAGCAGTACTTC

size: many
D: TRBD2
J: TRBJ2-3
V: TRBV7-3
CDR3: CASSLTAGGPDTQYF
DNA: TGTGCCAGCAGCTTAACCGCGGGGGGGCCAGATACGCAGTATTTT

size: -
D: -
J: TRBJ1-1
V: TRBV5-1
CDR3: CASSPRAGSGNTEAFF
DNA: TGCGCCAGCAGCCCTAGGGCAGGGTCGGGGAACACTGAAGCTTTCTTT

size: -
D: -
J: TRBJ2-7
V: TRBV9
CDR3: CASSVDAYSYEQYF
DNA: TGTGCCAGCAGCGTAGATGCCTATTCCTACGAGCAGTACTTC

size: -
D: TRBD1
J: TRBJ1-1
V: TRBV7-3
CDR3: CASSPTGSAEAFF
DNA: TGTGCCAGCAGCCCGACAGGGTCCGCTGAAGCTTTCTTT

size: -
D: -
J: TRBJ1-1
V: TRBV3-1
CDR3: CASSPRPVMNTEAFF
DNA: TGTGCCAGCAGCCCTAGACCCGTAATGAACACTGAAGCTTTCTTT

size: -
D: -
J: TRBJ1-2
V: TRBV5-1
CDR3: CAGSFEVNYGYTF
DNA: TGCGCCGGCAGCTTTGAAGTTAACTATGGCTACACCTTC

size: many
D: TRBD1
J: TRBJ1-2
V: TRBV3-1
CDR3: CASSPPDRHYGYTF
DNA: TGTGCCAGCAGCCCTCCGGACAGGCACTATGGCTACACCTTC

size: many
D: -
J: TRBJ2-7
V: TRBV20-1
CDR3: CSASSGGITLYEQYF
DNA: TGCAGTGCTAGTTCTGGGGGTATAACCCTATACGAGCAGTACTTC

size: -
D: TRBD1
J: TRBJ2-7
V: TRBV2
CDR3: CASEKGAVYEQYF
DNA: TGTGCCAGCGAAAAGGGGGCGGTATACGAGCAGTACTTC

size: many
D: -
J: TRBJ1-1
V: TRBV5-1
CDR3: CASSFTGFNTEAFF
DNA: TGCGCCAGCAGCTTCACCGGGTTCAACACTGAAGCTTTCTTT